This T cell receptor (beta chain) came from a study of identical twins. Broader study findings: The study found weaker excess twin sharing in beta out-of-frame sequences. The models gave estimates that fell short of the out-of-frame TCR alpha sharing seen in monozygotic twins. Abundant cord blood beta clonotypes carried fewer insertions; memory repertoires showed none.

TCRdb redid the calling of the 5' RACE reads with MiXCR, one entry per CDR3 protein. The table includes some 1,700,000 distinct CDR3 sequences, 32% detected once. Every donor was a healthy Caucasian. On this clonotype: Its specificity is unknown.

Germline V gene data show CDR1 as LNHNV and CDR2 as YYDKDF (reference sequence). This CDR3 has 17 residues. V dropped 4 bases and J dropped 9; count of bases not matched to a gene: 15. The chain is built from TRBV15 and TRBJ2-1, with 10 bases fitting TRBD2. The TCR comes from a newborn girl in good health. The sequenced sample consisted of cord blood. The CDR3 reads CATSKGLSSGRGSEQFF. The DNA for the CDR3 is TGTGCCACCAGCAAAGGTTTGTCTAGCGGGAGAGGCAGTGAGCAGTTCTTC.